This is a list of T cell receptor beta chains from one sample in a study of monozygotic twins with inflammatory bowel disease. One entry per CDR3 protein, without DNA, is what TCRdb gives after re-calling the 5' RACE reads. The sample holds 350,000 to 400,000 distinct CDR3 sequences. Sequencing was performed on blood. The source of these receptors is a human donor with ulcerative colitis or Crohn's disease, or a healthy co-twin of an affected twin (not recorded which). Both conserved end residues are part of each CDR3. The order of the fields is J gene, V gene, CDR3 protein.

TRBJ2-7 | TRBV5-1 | CASSQGNSYEQYF
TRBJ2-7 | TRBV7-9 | CASSRQANSYEQYF
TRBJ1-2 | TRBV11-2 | CASNLRGTESYGYTF
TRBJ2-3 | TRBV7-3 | CASSLFSTDTQYF
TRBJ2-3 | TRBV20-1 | CSARNAGGSDTQYF
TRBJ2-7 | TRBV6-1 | CASSERGTGRGRSYEQYF
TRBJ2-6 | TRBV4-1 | CASSKGGAYSGANVLTF
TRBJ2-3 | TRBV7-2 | CASSSGGQSADTQYF
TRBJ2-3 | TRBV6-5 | CASSYSLQGTDTQYF
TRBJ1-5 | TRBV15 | CATSRDGSGGQPQHF
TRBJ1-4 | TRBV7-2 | CASSRDRGSTNEKLFF
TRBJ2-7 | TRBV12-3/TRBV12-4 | CASSLMGPQYEQYF
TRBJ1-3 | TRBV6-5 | CASSSWTGLGNTIYF
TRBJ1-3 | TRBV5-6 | CASSRILPGWAGNTIYF
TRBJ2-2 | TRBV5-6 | CASSLVVRWNTGELFF
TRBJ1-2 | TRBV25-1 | CASSESPYGYTF
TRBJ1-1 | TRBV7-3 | CASSVTSGPEFMNTEAFF
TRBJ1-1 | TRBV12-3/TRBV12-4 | CASSFVLQGGEAFF
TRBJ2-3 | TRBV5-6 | CASSPEGDSYTDTQYF
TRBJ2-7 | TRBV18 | CASSPGPPARYEQYF
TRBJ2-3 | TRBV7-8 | CASSAPREDTQYF
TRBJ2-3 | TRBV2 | CASSDSRGSFTQYF
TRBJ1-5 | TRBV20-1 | CSVTEGWGQPQHF
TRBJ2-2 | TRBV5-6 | CASSFRRGAVNTGELFF
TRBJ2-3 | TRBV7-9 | CASSPGTLAVATDTQYF
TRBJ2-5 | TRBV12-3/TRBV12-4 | CASKTGLYQETQYF
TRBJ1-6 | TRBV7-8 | CASSAQGLASSYNSPLHF
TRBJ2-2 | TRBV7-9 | CASSGRDTGELFF